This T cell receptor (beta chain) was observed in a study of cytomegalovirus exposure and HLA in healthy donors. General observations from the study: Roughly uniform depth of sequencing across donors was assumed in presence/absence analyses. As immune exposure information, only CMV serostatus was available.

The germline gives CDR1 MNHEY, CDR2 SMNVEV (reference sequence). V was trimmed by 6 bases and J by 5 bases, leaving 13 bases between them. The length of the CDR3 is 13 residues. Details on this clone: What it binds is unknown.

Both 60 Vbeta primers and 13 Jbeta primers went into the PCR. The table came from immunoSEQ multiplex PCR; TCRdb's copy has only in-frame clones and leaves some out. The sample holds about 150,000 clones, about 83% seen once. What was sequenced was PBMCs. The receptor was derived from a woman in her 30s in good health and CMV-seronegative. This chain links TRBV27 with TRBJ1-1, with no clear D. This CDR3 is CASSGLWETEAFF. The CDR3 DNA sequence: TGTGCCAGCAGCGGACTGTGGGAGACTGAAGCTTTCTTT.